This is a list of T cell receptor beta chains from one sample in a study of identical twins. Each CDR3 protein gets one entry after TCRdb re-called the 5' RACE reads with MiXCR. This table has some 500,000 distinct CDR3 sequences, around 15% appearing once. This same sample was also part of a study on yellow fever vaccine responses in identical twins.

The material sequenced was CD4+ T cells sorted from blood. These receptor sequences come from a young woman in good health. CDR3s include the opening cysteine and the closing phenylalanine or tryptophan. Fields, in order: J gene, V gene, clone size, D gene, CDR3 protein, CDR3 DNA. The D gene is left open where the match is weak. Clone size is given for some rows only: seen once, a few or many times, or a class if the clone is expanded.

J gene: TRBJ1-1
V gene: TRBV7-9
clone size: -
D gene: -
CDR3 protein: CASSPTGRGAFF
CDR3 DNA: TGTGCCAGCAGCCCGACGGGGCGCGGAGCTTTCTTT

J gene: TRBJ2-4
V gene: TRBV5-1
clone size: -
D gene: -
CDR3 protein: CASSEKTAVNIQYF
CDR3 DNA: TGCGCCAGCAGCGAGAAGACAGCAGTCAACATTCAGTACTTC

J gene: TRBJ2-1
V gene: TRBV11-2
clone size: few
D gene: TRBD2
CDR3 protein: CASRKPGLAGSEQFF
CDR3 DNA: TGTGCCAGCAGAAAACCGGGACTAGCGGGGTCTGAGCAGTTCTTC

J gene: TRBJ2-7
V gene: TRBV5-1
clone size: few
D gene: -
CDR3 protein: CASSLESGSSYPYEQYF
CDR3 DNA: TGCGCCAGCAGCTTGGAGTCCGGTTCCTCTTACCCCTACGAGCAGTACTTC

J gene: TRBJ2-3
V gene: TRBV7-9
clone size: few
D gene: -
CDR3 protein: CASTETDTQYF
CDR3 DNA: TGTGCCAGCACCGAGACAGATACGCAGTATTTT

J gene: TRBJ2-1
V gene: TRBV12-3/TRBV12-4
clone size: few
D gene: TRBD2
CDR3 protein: CASRETGLEITFF
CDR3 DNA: TGTGCCAGCAGAGAAACCGGACTAGAGATAACCTTCTTC

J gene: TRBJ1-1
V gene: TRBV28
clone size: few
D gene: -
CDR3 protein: CASSLKQHTEAFF
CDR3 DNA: TGTGCCAGCAGTTTGAAACAGCACACTGAAGCTTTCTTT

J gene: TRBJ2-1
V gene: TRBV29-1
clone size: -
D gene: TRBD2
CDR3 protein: CSVQGPLAGVYNEQFF
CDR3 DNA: TGCAGCGTTCAAGGTCCCCTAGCGGGAGTTTACAATGAGCAGTTCTTC

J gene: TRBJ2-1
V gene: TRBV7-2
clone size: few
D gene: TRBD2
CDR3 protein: CASSPSGGPDEQFF
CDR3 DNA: TGTGCCAGCAGCCCTAGCGGGGGGCCCGATGAGCAGTTCTTC

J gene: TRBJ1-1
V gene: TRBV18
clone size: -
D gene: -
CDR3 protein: CASSPKTWGTEAFF
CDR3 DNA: TGTGCCAGCTCACCCAAAACCTGGGGCACTGAAGCTTTCTTT

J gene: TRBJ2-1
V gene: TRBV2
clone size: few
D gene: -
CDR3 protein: CASSPGAVDEQFF
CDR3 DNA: TGTGCCAGCAGTCCAGGGGCGGTCGATGAGCAGTTCTTC

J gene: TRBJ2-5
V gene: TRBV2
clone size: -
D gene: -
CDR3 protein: CASMRDIQETQYF
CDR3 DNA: TGTGCCAGCATGCGAGACATCCAAGAGACCCAGTACTTC

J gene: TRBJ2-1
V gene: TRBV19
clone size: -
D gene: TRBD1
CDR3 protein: CASSITGTERYEQFF
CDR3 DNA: TGTGCCAGTAGTATCACCGGGACAGAACGGTATGAGCAGTTCTTC

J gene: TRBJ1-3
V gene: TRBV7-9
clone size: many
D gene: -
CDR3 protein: CASSHTGSGNTIYF
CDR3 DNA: TGTGCCAGCAGCCACACAGGGAGCGGAAACACCATATATTTT

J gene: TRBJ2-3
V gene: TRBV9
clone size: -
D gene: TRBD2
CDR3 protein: CASSVAASGRTDTQYF
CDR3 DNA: TGTGCCAGCAGCGTTGCGGCTAGCGGACGAACAGATACGCAGTATTTT

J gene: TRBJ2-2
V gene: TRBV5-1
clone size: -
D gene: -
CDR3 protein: CASSLEAGTGELVF
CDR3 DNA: TGCGCCAGCAGCTTGGAGGCAGGCACCGGGGAGCTGGTTTTT

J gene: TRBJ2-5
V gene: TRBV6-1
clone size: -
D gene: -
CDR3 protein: CASRQHSSDQETQYF
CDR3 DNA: TGTGCCAGCAGGCAACATTCTAGCGACCAAGAGACCCAGTACTTC

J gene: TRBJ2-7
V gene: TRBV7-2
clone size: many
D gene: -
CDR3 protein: CASELEGRSSYEQYF
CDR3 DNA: TGTGCCAGTGAACTAGAGGGGCGTTCGTCCTACGAGCAGTACTTC

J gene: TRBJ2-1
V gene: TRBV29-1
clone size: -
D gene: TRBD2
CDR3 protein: CSSNGLAGSYNEQFF
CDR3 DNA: TGCAGCTCCAACGGACTAGCGGGCTCCTACAATGAGCAGTTCTTC

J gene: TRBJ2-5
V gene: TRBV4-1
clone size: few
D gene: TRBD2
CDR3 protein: CASRSGTSSETQYF
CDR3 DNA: TGCGCCAGCAGGTCGGGGACTAGCTCAGAGACCCAGTACTTC

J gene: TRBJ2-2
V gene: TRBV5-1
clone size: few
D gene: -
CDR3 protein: CASSWDTLRTGELFF
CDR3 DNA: TGCGCCAGCAGCTGGGACACCCTTAGAACCGGGGAGCTGTTTTTT

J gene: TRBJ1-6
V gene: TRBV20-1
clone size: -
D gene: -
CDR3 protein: CSALPRAGDSPLHF
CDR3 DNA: TGCAGTGCTCTACCAAGGGCAGGGGATTCACCCCTCCACTTT

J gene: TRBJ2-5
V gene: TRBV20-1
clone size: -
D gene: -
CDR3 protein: CSARDPAGPGETQYF
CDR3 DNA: TGCAGTGCTAGAGATCCGGCGGGCCCGGGGGAGACCCAGTACTTC

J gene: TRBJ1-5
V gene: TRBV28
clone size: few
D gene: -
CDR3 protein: CASRTGGENQPQHF
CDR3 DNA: TGTGCCAGCAGAACCGGCGGCGAGAATCAGCCCCAGCATTTT

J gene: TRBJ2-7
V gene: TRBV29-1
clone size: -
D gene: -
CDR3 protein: CSVGNTAEQYF
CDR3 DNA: TGCAGCGTTGGGAACACCGCCGAGCAGTACTTC

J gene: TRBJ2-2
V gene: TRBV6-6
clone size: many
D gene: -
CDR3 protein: CASSYSSPGELFF
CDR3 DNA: TGTGCCAGCAGTTACTCCAGTCCCGGGGAGCTGTTTTTT

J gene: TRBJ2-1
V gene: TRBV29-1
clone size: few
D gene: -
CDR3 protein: CSVEAGLGSSYNEQFF
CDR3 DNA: TGCAGCGTTGAAGCGGGGTTGGGCAGCTCCTACAATGAGCAGTTCTTC

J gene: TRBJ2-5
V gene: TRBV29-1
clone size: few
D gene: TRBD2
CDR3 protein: CSAGLAGEGTQYF
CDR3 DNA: TGCAGCGCCGGACTAGCGGGAGAGGGGACCCAGTACTTC

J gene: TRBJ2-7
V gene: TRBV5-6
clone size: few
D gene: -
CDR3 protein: CASSLTGVAAYEQYF
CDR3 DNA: TGTGCCAGCAGCTTGACAGGGGTAGCGGCCTACGAGCAGTACTTC

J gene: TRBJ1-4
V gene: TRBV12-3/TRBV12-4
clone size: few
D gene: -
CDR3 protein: CASNPTGWGLATNEKLFF
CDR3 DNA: TGTGCCAGCAACCCTACCGGGTGGGGCCTTGCAACTAATGAAAAACTGTTTTTT

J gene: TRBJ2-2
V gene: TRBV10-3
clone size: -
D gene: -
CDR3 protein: CAIRSGANTGELFF
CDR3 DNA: TGTGCCATCAGGAGCGGTGCGAACACCGGGGAGCTGTTTTTT

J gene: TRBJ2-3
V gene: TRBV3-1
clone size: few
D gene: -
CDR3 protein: CASSRLQNTDTQYF
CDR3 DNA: TGTGCCAGCAGCCGTTTACAGAACACAGATACGCAGTATTTT

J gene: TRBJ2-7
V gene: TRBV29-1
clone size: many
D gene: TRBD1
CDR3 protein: CSVPGTGDGEQYF
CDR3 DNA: TGCAGCGTTCCAGGGACAGGGGACGGCGAGCAGTACTTC

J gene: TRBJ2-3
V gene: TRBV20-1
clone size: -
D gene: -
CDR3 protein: CSARVGPSTDTQYF
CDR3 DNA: TGCAGTGCTAGAGTGGGCCCTAGCACAGATACGCAGTATTTT

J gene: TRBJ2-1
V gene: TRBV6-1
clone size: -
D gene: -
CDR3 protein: CASRKDGISYNEQFF
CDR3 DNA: TGTGCCAGCAGGAAAGACGGAATCTCCTACAATGAGCAGTTCTTC

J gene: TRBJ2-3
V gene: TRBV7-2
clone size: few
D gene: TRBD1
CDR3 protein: CASSLVGQGAGTDTQYF
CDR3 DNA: TGTGCCAGCAGCTTAGTTGGACAGGGGGCCGGAACAGATACGCAGTATTTT

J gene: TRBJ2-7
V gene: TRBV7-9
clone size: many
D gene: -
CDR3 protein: CASSLPAGHLGYEQYF
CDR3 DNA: TGTGCCAGCAGCTTACCCGCGGGCCATTTAGGGTACGAGCAGTACTTC

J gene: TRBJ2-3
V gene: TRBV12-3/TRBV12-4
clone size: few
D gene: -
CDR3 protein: CASSPGGIDTDTQYF
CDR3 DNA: TGTGCCAGCAGTCCAGGCGGGATTGACACAGATACGCAGTATTTT

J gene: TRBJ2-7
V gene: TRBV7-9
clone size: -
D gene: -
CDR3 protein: CASSFLPGRVNYEQYF
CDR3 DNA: TGTGCCAGCAGCTTCCTTCCCGGCAGGGTAAACTACGAGCAGTACTTC

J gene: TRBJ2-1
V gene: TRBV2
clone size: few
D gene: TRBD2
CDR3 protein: CASSDDWGGDEQFF
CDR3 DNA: TGTGCCAGCAGTGATGACTGGGGGGGGGATGAGCAGTTCTTC

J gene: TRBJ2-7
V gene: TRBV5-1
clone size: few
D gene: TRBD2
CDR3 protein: CASSTGLAEKISYEQYF
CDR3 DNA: TGCGCCAGCAGCACGGGACTAGCGGAGAAAATCTCCTACGAGCAGTACTTC

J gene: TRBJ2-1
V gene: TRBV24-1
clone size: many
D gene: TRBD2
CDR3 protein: CATSDALAGSKYNEQFF
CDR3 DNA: TGTGCCACCAGTGATGCACTAGCGGGGTCTAAATACAATGAGCAGTTCTTC

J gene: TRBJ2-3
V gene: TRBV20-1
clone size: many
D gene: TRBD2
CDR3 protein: CSARLAGGPKDTQYF
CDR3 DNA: TGCAGTGCTAGATTAGCGGGGGGGCCAAAAGATACGCAGTATTTT

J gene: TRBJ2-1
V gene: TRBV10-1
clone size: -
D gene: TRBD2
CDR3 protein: CASSESTSGLYNEQFF
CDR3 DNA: TGCGCCAGCAGTGAGTCGACTAGCGGTCTCTACAATGAGCAGTTCTTC

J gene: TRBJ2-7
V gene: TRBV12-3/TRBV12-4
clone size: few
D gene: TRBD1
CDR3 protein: CASSDYDRGEQYF
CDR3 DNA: TGTGCCAGCAGTGATTATGACAGGGGCGAGCAGTACTTC

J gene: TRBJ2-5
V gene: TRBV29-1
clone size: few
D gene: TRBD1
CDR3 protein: CSVARTGVQETQYF
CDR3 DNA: TGCAGCGTCGCCCGGACAGGGGTCCAAGAGACCCAGTACTTC

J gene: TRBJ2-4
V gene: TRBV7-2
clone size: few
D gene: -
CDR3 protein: CASSLERRRTNIQYF
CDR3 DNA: TGTGCCAGCAGCTTAGAACGTAGGAGAACAAACATTCAGTACTTC

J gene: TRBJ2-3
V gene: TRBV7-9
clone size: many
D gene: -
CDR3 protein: CAIRWTTDTQYF
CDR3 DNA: TGTGCCATCAGATGGACCACAGATACGCAGTATTTT

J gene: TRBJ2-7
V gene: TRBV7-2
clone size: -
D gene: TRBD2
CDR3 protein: CASSLGLAGSFYEQYF
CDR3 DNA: TGTGCCAGCAGCTTAGGTCTAGCGGGCAGTTTCTACGAGCAGTACTTC

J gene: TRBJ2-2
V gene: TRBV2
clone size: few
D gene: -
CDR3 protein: CASSDPGTPNTGELFF
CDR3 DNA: TGTGCCAGCAGTGATCCCGGGACCCCGAACACCGGGGAGCTGTTTTTT

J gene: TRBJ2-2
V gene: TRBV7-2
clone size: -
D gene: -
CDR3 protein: CASNAVSPGELFF
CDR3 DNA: TGTGCCAGCAACGCCGTGAGCCCCGGGGAGCTGTTTTTT